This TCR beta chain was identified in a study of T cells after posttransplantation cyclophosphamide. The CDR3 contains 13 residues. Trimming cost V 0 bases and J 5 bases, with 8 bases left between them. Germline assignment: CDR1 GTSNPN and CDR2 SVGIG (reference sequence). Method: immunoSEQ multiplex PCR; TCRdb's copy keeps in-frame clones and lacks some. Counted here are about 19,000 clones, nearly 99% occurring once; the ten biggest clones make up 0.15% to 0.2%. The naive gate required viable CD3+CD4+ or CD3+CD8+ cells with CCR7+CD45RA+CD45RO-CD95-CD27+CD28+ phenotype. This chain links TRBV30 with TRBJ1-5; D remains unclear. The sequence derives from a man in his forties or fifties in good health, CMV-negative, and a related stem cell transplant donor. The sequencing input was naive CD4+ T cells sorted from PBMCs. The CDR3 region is CAWSVEVYQPQHF. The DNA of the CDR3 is TGTGCCTGGAGTGTAGAGGTCTATCAGCCCCAGCATTTT.